These T cell receptor beta chains were read from a single sample in a study of T cell responses to AZD1222 COVID-19 vaccine. Sequenced by immunoSEQ multiplex PCR; TCRdb stores in-frame clones only, minus some. This table holds some 200,000 clones, around 89% found once. The sequenced sample was peripheral blood, obtained 28 days after the second AZD1222 dose. The receptors come from an adult who received the AZD1222 COVID-19 vaccine. CDR3s include the opening cysteine and the closing phenylalanine or tryptophan. A D gene is named only where the DNA matches it firmly. Not all rows give a size; the values are once, few, many and, for expanded clones, a class.

CASSPGSGRLSYEQYF	TGTGCCAGTAGTCCAGGTAGCGGGAGGCTTTCCTACGAGCAGTACTTC	TRBD2	TRBJ2-7	NA	16	TRBV19
CASGLVQLDSRDYGYTF	TGTGCTAGTGGTTTGGTACAATTAGACTCCCGGGACTATGGCTACACCTTC	NA	TRBJ1-2	NA	17	TRBV12-5
CASSKKRGDTQYF	TGTGCCAGCAGTAAGAAACGAGGGGATACGCAGTATTTT	NA	TRBJ2-3	NA	13	TRBV2
CASSSGQGPNYGYTF	TGTGCCAGCAGTTCGGGACAGGGTCCTAACTATGGCTACACCTTC	TRBD1	TRBJ1-2	NA	15	TRBV28
CASSGDREKRGRAQFF	TGTGCCAGTAGTGGGGACAGGGAGAAACGCGGGAGGGCCCAGTTCTTC	NA	TRBJ2-1	once	16	TRBV19
CASSRSDSSYNEQFF	TGTGCCAGCTCACGAAGTGACAGCTCCTACAATGAGCAGTTCTTC	NA	TRBJ2-1	NA	15	TRBV18
CASSLVGSGGNEQFF	TGTGCCAGCAGCTTAGTTGGTTCGGGGGGCAATGAGCAGTTCTTC	TRBD2	TRBJ2-1	NA	15	TRBV7-2
CASSSGTDTGELFF	TGTGCCAGCAGCTCCGGGACCGACACCGGGGAGCTGTTTTTT	NA	TRBJ2-2	NA	14	TRBV11-3
CASSEVLAGLSEQFF	TGTGCCAGCAGTGAGGTTCTAGCGGGGCTTTCGGAGCAGTTCTTC	TRBD2	TRBJ2-1	few	15	TRBV2
CASSLDGLAHNEQFF	TGTGCCAGCAGCTTAGACGGACTAGCCCACAATGAGCAGTTCTTC	TRBD2	TRBJ2-1	NA	15	TRBV7-2
CASSILTTGGLAGLSYEQYF	TGTGCCAGTAGTATCTTGACTACTGGCGGCCTGGCAGGCCTCTCCTACGAGCAGTACTTC	NA	TRBJ2-7	NA	20	TRBV19
CASSQSPTGGQSSGANVLTF	TGTGCCAGCAGTCAAAGCCCGACAGGGGGACAATCCTCTGGGGCCAACGTCCTGACTTTC	TRBD1	TRBJ2-6	NA	20	TRBV27
CASSLEGQDLYEQYF	TGTGCCAGCAGCTTGGAGGGACAGGACCTCTACGAGCAGTACTTC	TRBD1	TRBJ2-7	NA	15	TRBV5-6
CATSRDRVYNEKLFF	TGTGCCACCAGCAGAGACAGGGTATATAATGAAAAACTGTTTTTT	NA	TRBJ1-4	NA	15	TRBV15
CASSLGNPTDTQYF	TGTGCCAGCAGCTTAGGAAACCCCACAGATACGCAGTATTTT	NA	TRBJ2-3	NA	14	TRBV7-2
CASRGAQGARETQYF	TGTGCCAGCAGGGGGGCACAGGGGGCTCGCGAGACCCAGTACTTC	TRBD1	TRBJ2-5	NA	15	TRBV7-9
CASKPRAFPGNEQFF	TGTGCCAGCAAACCTCGCGCGTTCCCGGGAAATGAGCAGTTCTTC	NA	TRBJ2-1	NA	15	TRBV7-2
CASSNTSLAERTDTQYF	TGTGCCAGCAGCAATACGTCCTTAGCGGAGCGCACAGATACGCAGTATTTT	NA	TRBJ2-3	NA	17	TRBV5-4
CASSGSASGETQYF	TGTGCCAGCAGCGGAAGCGCGAGCGGGGAGACCCAGTACTTC	NA	TRBJ2-5	NA	14	TRBV9
CASSMMVGEPQHF	TGTGCCAGCTCCATGATGGTAGGTGAGCCCCAGCATTTT	NA	TRBJ1-5	NA	13	TRBV18
CASSSQRAGESIQYF	TGTGCCAGCAGTTCTCAGCGGGCGGGGGAAAGCATTCAGTACTTC	TRBD2	TRBJ2-4	NA	15	TRBV7-2
CASRTGKRYEQYF	TGTGCCAGTCGGACAGGCAAACGCTACGAGCAGTACTTC	TRBD1	TRBJ2-7	NA	13	TRBV7-3
CASSPWRAGKSSGANVLTF	TGTGCCAGTAGTCCCTGGAGGGCAGGAAAGAGCTCTGGGGCCAACGTCCTGACTTTC	NA	TRBJ2-6	NA	19	TRBV19
CASREQVNSYEQYF	TGTGCCAGCAGGGAACAGGTAAACTCCTACGAGCAGTACTTC	NA	TRBJ2-7	NA	14	TRBV7-2
CSVHRQGGTEAFF	TGCAGCGTTCACAGACAGGGTGGAACTGAAGCTTTCTTT	TRBD1	TRBJ1-1	NA	13	TRBV29-1
CASSLGRWQETQYF	TGTGCCAGCAGCTTAGGTCGGTGGCAAGAGACCCAGTACTTC	NA	TRBJ2-5	NA	14	TRBV11-2
CASSIDRAGVSRNQPQHF	TGTGCCAGTAGTATAGATCGGGCAGGGGTGAGTAGGAATCAGCCCCAGCATTTT	NA	TRBJ1-5	NA	18	TRBV19